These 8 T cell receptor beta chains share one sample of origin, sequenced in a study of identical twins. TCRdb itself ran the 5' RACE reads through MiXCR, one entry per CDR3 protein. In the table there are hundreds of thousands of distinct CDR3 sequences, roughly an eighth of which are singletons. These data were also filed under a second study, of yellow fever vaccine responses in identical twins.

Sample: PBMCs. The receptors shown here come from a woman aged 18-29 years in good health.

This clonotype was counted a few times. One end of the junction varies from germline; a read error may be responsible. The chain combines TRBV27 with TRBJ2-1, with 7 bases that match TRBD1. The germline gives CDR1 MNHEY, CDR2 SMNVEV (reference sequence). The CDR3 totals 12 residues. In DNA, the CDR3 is TGCACCAGCGCTACGACAGGGAATGAGCAGTTCTTC. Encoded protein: CTSATTGNEQFF.

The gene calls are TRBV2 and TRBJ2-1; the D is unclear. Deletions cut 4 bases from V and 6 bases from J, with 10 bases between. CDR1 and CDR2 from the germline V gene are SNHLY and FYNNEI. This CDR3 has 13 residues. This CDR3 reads CASSALPGNEQFF. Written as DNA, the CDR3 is TGTGCCAGCAGTGCCCTCCCGGGCAATGAGCAGTTCTTC.

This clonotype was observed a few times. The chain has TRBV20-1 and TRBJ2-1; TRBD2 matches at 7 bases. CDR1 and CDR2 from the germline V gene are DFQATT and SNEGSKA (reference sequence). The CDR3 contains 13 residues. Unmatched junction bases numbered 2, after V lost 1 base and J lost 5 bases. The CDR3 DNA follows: TGCAGTGCTAGAGTAGGACTAGACAATGAGCAGTTCTTC. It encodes CSARVGLDNEQFF.

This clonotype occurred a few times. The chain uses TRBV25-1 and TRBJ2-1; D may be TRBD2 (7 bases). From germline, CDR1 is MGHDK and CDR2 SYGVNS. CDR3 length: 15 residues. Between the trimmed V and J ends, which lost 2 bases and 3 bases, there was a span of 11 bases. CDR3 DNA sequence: TGTGCCAGCAGTGAACCGGGGGGCATCTACAATGAGCAGTTCTTC. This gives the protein CASSEPGGIYNEQFF.

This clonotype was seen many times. The CDR3 sequence is CAIGEGAGAYEQYF. The CDR3 DNA sequence: TGTGCCATCGGAGAAGGGGCAGGGGCCTACGAGCAGTACTTC. The chain couples TRBV10-3 to TRBJ2-7; tentative D call: TRBD1 (6 bases). Germline-derived CDR1 and CDR2 are ENHRY and SYGVKD. Trimming removed 8 bases from V and 2 bases from J, with 16 bases in between. The CDR3 extends over 14 amino acids.

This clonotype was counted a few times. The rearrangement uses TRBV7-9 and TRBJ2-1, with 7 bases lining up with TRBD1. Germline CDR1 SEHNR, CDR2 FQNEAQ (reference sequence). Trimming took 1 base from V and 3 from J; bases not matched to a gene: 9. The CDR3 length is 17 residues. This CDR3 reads CASSLGSGQDHYNEQFF. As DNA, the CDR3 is TGTGCCAGCAGCTTAGGGTCCGGACAGGACCACTACAATGAGCAGTTCTTC. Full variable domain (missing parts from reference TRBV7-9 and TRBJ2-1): DTGVSQNPRHKITKRGQNVTFRCDPISEHNRLYWYRQTLGQGPEFLTYFQNEAQLEKSRLLSDRFSAERPKGSFSTLEIQRTEQGDSAMYLCASSLGSGQDHYNEQFFGPGTRLTVL.

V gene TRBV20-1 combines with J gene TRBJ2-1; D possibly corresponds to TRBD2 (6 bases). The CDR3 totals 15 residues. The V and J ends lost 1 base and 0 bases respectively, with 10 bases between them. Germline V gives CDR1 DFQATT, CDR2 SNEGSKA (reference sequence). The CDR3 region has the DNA TGCAGTGCTAGAGGGGACGGGGGCTCCTACAATGAGCAGTTCTTC. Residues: CSARGDGGSYNEQFF.

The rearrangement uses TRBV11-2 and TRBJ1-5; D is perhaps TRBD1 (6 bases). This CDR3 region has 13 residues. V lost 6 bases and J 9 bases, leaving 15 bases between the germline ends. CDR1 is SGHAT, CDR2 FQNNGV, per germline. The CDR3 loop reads CASSNGGFAPQHF. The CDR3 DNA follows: TGTGCCAGCAGTAATGGGGGCTTTGCGCCCCAGCATTTT. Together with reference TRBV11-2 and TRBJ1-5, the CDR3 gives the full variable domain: EAGVAQSPRYKIIEKRQSVAFWCNPISGHATLYWYQQILGQGPKLLIQFQNNGVVDDSQLPKDRFSAERLKGVDSTLKIQPAKLEDSAVYLCASSNGGFAPQHFGDGTRLSIL.